A selection of T cell receptor beta chains follows, all from one sample in a study of read filtering for tumor transcriptome and immune sequencing. Using its own MiXCR run on the reads, TCRdb lists one record per CDR3 protein. Of 100,000 to 150,000 distinct CDR3 sequences in the sample, 13% were seen once. Sequencing was done on a sample of a population of CD138-negative cells sorted from bone marrow. The receptor source for this set is a donor at least 40 years old with multiple myeloma. The CDR3 runs from the conserved cysteine through the conserved F or W. Part of the rows lack a size; the others show once, few, many or a class for expanded clones.

many	TRBV4-1	TRBJ1-1	CASSHHRGQNTEAFF
many	TRBV3-1	TRBJ2-7	CASSHHGTGSYEQYF
many	TRBV12-3/TRBV12-4	TRBJ2-2	CASSRGQSNTGELFF
many	TRBV7-2	TRBJ1-3	CASSSPGGNTIYF
few	TRBV23-1	TRBJ1-5	CASSQLGRFSNQPQHF
NA	TRBV19	TRBJ1-5	CASTQRVGGKWPQHF
many	TRBV5-4	TRBJ1-4	CASSLRREIGDEKLFF
many	TRBV11-2	TRBJ2-1	CASSRTGQGNEQFF
many	TRBV7-8	TRBJ1-1	CASSMDRGRGDTEAFF
many	TRBV2	TRBJ2-5	CASSGDRAGGQETQYF
many	TRBV5-1	TRBJ2-3	CASSLGDRDDTQYF
many	TRBV5-5	TRBJ1-4	CASSLGTSTNEKLFF
many	TRBV5-1	TRBJ2-3	CASSLSDSTDTQYF
many	TRBV11-2	TRBJ2-5	CASSPNPGVGETQYF
many	TRBV30	TRBJ2-1	CAWSSNYNEQFF
many	TRBV9	TRBJ1-2	CASSPSGAGTNYGYTF
many	TRBV6-6	TRBJ2-1	CASSYGESEQFF
many	TRBV6-5	TRBJ2-3	CASSYRGGDTQYF
few	TRBV20-1	TRBJ2-3	CSASSLATDTQYF
many	TRBV7-8	TRBJ1-5	CASSSGTGGGQPQHF
once	TRBV30	TRBJ2-3	CAWVGLAGATDTQYF
few	TRBV29-1	TRBJ2-5	CSTRSRRVQETQYF
many	TRBV6-1	TRBJ2-3	CASSKTGPEDTQYF
few	TRBV18	TRBJ1-4	CASSPAGGFEKLFF
many	TRBV7-9	TRBJ2-2	CASTPPATTNTGELFF
many	TRBV19	TRBJ2-1	CASSITRYEQFF
many	TRBV12-3/TRBV12-4	TRBJ1-4	CASSPDRGLNEKLFF
many	TRBV5-1	TRBJ2-4	CASSAPDSDDIAKNIQYF
many	TRBV10-3	TRBJ2-1	CAISAKLAGVTNEQFF
many	TRBV28	TRBJ1-2	CASCNWGDYGYTF
many	TRBV28	TRBJ1-1	CASSLLQELNTEAFF
many	TRBV7-9	TRBJ1-1	CASSYFKGEGTEAFF
many	TRBV6-5	TRBJ2-2	CASSPSRRYTGELFF
many	TRBV5-1	TRBJ2-1	CATYDGGTGNEQFF
NA	TRBV10-3	TRBJ2-2	CATGQGETRRELFF
many	TRBV20-1	TRBJ2-5	CSARLAGVRETQYF
many	TRBV12-3/TRBV12-4	TRBJ2-2	CASIQTVDVRTGELFF
many	TRBV7-7	TRBJ2-3	CASSLGGRDTQYF
many	TRBV6-5	TRBJ2-1	CASSLYSSGGVYEQFF
many	TRBV5-1	TRBJ2-3	CASSLTSETQYF
many	TRBV9	TRBJ2-1	CASSVGEGGGHNEQFF
many	TRBV2	TRBJ1-5	CASGTGGNQPQHF
NA	TRBV18	TRBJ1-5	CASSPLPSESNQPQHF
few	TRBV30	TRBJ1-2	CAWSFQGNQYGYTF
many	TRBV7-6	TRBJ2-3	CASSLVDPRDTQYF
NA	TRBV4-2	TRBJ2-2	CASSQFLAGYAGELFF
many	TRBV29-1	TRBJ1-6	CSVRAFANSPLHF
NA	TRBV19	TRBJ1-5	CASTPDGQNNQPQHF
many	TRBV29-1	TRBJ2-5	CSVLGQETQYF
many	TRBV20-1	TRBJ1-6	CSAGLSSPLHF
few	TRBV2	TRBJ2-2	CASSESSVSGNTGELFF
many	TRBV6-1	TRBJ2-7	CASSEAQDEQYF
NA	TRBV15	TRBJ2-2	CATSRVRGTGELFF
many	TRBV5-1	TRBJ1-1	CASSLDRNGFGEAFF